The TCR beta chain described here comes from a study of OX40 agonist ivuxolimab in advanced cancers. Worth noting for this clone: Antigen unknown.

TCRdb's copy holds only in-frame clones and misses some; the assay was immunoSEQ multiplex PCR. The table lists tens of thousands of clones, 80% to 90% of them singletons, with more than 4.5% in the top ten. Overall study findings and caveats: Clones of CD4+ and CD8+ blood T cells grew by week 6 at doses of 0.1 to 3.0 mg/kg.

The sample consisted of CD4+ or CD8+ T cells sorted from blood, taken in a trial of the OX40 agonist ivuxolimab. This clonotype originated in an adult with an advanced solid tumor such as melanoma, head and neck, liver or kidney cancer.

The CDR3 protein is CASSLEHGNYEQYF. CDR3 in DNA: TGTGCCAGCAGCTTAGAACATGGAAACTACGAGCAGTACTTC. The chain uses TRBV11-3 and TRBJ2-7; no reliable D call. Between the trimmed V and J ends, which lost 0 bases and 3 bases, there was a span of 9 bases. CDR1 and CDR2 (germline): SGHNT, YENEEA. CDR3 size: 14 residues.